The present T cell receptor (beta chain) was sequenced within a study of T cells after yellow fever vaccination. Germline V gives CDR1 MNHEY, CDR2 SVGAGI. This CDR3 has 14 amino acids. V dropped 1 base and J dropped 4 bases, with 10 bases sitting between them. A few counts support this clonotype. TCR cDNA was made by 5'RACE template switching, adding a universal primer site and UMIs. TCRdb reanalysed the 5' RACE reads using MiXCR and keeps one entry per CDR3 protein. Of approximately 610,000 distinct CDR3 sequences listed, less than 20% were seen once; the top ten hold around 15%. Specimen: PBMCs, collected roughly 5 days after the first yellow fever vaccination. V usage is TRBV6-5 and J usage is TRBJ2-5; D possibly matches TRBD1 or TRBD2 (5 bases each). The clonotype originates from a man younger than 30 who received the YFV17D yellow fever vaccine. CDR3: CASSYFPGRETQYF. The CDR3 region has the DNA TGTGCCAGCAGTTACTTCCCGGGACGAGAGACCCAGTACTTC.